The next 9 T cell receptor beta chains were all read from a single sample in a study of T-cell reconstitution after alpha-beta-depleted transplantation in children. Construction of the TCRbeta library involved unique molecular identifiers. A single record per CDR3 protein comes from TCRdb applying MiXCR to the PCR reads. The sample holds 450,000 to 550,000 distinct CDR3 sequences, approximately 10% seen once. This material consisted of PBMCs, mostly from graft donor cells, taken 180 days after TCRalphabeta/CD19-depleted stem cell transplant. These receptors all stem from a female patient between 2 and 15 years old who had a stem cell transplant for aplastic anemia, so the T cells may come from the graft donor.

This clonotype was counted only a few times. The CDR3 sequence: CSVLGLAGVEQFF. CDR3 nucleotides: TGCAGCGTTTTGGGACTAGCGGGAGTTGAGCAGTTCTTC. The rearrangement joins TRBV29-1 to TRBJ2-1; 14 positions match TRBD2. The CDR3 runs 13 residues. The germline gives CDR1 SQVTM, CDR2 ANQGSEA. Germline trimming cut 5 bases from V and 9 bases from J; bases unmatched to any gene: 3.

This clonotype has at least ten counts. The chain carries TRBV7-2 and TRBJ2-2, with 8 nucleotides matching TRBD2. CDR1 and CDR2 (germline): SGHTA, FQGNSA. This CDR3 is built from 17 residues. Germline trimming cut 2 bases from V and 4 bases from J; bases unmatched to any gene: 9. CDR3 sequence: CASSLSGSGMGTGELFF. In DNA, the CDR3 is TGTGCCAGCAGCTTATCGGGTAGCGGGATGGGCACCGGGGAGCTGTTTTTT.

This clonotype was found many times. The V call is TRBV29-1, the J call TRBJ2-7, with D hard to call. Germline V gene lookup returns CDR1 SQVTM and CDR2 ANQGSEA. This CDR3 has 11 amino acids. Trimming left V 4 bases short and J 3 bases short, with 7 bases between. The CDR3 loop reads CSVATNYEQYV. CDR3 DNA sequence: TGCAGCGTTGCCACCAACTACGAGCAGTACGTC.

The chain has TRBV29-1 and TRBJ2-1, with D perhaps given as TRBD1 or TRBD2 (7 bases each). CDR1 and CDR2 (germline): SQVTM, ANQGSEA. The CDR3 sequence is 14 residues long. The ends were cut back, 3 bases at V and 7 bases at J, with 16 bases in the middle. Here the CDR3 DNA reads TGCAGCGTTGAGTGGCAGGGGGGGGCTAATGAGCAGTTCTTC. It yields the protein CSVEWQGGANEQFF.

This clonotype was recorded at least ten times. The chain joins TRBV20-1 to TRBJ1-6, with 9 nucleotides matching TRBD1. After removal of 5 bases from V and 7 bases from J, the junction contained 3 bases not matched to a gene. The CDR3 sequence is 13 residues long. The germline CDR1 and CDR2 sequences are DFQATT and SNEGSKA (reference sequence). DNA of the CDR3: TGCAGTGCTCCGGGACAGGGAAATTCACCCCTCCACTTT. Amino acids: CSAPGQGNSPLHF.

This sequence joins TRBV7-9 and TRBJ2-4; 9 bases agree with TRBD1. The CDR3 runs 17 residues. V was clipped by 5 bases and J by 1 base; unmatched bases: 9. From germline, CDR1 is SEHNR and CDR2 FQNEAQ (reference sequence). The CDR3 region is CASSLGTGRGAKNIQYF. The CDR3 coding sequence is TGTGCCAGCAGCCTGGGGACAGGGAGAGGGGCCAAAAACATTCAGTACTTC.

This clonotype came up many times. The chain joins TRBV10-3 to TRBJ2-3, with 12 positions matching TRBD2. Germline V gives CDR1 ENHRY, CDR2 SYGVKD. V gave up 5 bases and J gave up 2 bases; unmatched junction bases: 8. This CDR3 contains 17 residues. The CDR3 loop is CAISPGASGRATDTQYF. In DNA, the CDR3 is TGTGCCATCAGTCCTGGGGCTAGCGGGAGGGCCACAGATACGCAGTATTTT.

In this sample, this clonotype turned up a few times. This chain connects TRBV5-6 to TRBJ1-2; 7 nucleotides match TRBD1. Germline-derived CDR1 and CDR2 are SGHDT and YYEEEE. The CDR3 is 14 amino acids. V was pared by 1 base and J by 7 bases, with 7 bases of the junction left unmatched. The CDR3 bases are TGTGCCAGCAGCTTGAGAGACAGGGAAAGTGGCTACACCTTC. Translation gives CASSLRDRESGYTF.

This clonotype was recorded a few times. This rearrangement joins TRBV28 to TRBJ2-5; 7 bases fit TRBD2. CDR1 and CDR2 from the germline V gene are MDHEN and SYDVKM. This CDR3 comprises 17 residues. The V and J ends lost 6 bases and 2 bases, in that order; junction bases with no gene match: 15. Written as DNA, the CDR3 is TGTGCCAGCAGCCTAACGGGAGGTACCGCACGGCAAGAGACCCAGTACTTC. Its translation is CASSLTGGTARQETQYF.